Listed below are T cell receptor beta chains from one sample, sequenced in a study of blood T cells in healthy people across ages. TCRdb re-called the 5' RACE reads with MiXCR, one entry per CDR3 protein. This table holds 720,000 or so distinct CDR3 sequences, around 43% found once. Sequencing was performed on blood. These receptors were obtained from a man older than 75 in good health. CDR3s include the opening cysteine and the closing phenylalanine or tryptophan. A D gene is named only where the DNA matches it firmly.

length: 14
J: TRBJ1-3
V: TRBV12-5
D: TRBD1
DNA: TGTGCTAGCGTCCAACAGGGGGCAAGAAACACCATATATTTT
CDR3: CASVQQGARNTIYF

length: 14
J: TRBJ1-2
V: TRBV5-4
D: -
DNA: TGTGCCAGCAGCTCCCCCACAGCTAACTATGGCTACACCTTC
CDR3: CASSSPTANYGYTF

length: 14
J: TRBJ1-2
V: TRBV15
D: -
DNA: TGTGCCACCAGCAGAGATACAGGGAACTATGGCTACACCTTC
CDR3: CATSRDTGNYGYTF

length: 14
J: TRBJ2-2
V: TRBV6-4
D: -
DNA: TGTGCCAGCAGCGGGGACACTCAGACCGGGGAGCTGTTTTTT
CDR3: CASSGDTQTGELFF

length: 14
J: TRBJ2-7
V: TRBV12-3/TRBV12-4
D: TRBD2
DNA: TGTGCCAGCAGTGGGACTAGGGGTTCCTACGAGCAGTACTTC
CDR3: CASSGTRGSYEQYF

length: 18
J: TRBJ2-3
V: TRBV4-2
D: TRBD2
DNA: TGTGCCAGCAGCCAAGAGGTTCAGGGCGGGGGGGATTTTGGTACGCAGTATTTT
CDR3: CASSQEVQGGGDFGTQYF

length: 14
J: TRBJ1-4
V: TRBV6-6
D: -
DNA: TGTGCCAGCAGCCTGGCCTCGGTTAATGAAAAACTGTTTTTT
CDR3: CASSLASVNEKLFF

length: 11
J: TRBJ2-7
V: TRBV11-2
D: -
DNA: TGTGCCAGCAGCATTCGGAATGAGCAGTACTTC
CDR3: CASSIRNEQYF

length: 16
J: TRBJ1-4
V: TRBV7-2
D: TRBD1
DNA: TGTGCCAGCAGCAACGGACAGGCCCTTTGGAATGAAAAACTGTTTTTT
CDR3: CASSNGQALWNEKLFF

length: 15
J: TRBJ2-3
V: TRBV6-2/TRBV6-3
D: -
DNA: TGTGCCAGCAGTTACCGCGCGGAGGGCACAGATACGCAGTATTTT
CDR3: CASSYRAEGTDTQYF